Listed below are T cell receptor beta chains from one sample, sequenced in a study of cytomegalovirus exposure and HLA in healthy donors. The protocol was immunoSEQ multiplex PCR, while the TCRdb copy is restricted to in-frame clones and leaves out a portion. The repertoire consists of 80,000 to 100,000 clones, with about three quarters occurring once and the leading ten covering approximately 1.5%. Sequenced material: PBMCs. The receptors come from a man aged 35 to 55 in good health and CMV-seronegative. CDR3s include the opening cysteine and the closing phenylalanine or tryptophan. The D gene is left open where the match is weak. The size entry is marked missing in some rows and otherwise reads once, few, many or a size class.

D: TRBD2
V: TRBV7-8
J: TRBJ2-5
size: NA
CDR3: CASSLALVLAGDQETQYF
DNA: TGTGCCAGCAGCTTAGCGCTGGTGTTAGCGGGGGACCAAGAGACCCAGTACTTC

D: NA
V: TRBV30
J: TRBJ2-5
size: NA
CDR3: CAWTQGTGETQYF
DNA: TGTGCCTGGACCCAGGGCACTGGGGAGACCCAGTACTTC

D: NA
V: TRBV12-2
J: TRBJ1-1
size: NA
CDR3: CASRLGNRDRGFCTEAFF
DNA: TGTGCAAGTCGCTTAGGAAACCGGGACAGGGGATTCTGCACTGAAGCTTTCTTT

D: TRBD1
V: TRBV7-2
J: TRBJ1-2
size: NA
CDR3: CASSKGQGGGYTF
DNA: TGTGCCAGCAGCAAGGGACAGGGAGGAGGCTACACCTTC

D: TRBD1
V: TRBV5-8
J: TRBJ1-1
size: once
CDR3: CASSFYRGDTEAFF
DNA: TGTGCCAGCAGCTTTTACAGGGGCGACACTGAAGCTTTCTTT

D: TRBD1
V: TRBV2
J: TRBJ1-4
size: NA
CDR3: CASSEIGTGGGKLFF
DNA: TGTGCCAGCAGCGAGATAGGGACAGGGGGTGGAAAACTGTTTTTT

D: NA
V: TRBV13
J: TRBJ2-5
size: NA
CDR3: CASSLERVQETQYF
DNA: TGTGCCAGCAGCTTAGAGAGGGTCCAAGAGACCCAGTACTTC

D: TRBD1
V: TRBV2
J: TRBJ1-2
size: NA
CDR3: CASRGTGSGIKNYGYTF
DNA: TGTGCCAGCAGGGGGACAGGGTCGGGGATCAAGAACTATGGCTACACCTTC

D: NA
V: TRBV7-9
J: TRBJ1-1
size: NA
CDR3: CASSVLSDTEAFF
DNA: TGTGCCAGCAGCGTATTATCGGACACTGAAGCTTTCTTT

D: NA
V: TRBV11-2
J: TRBJ1-1
size: once
CDR3: CASSRGVTEAFF
DNA: TGTGCCAGCAGCAGGGGCGTCACTGAAGCTTTCTTT

D: NA
V: TRBV2
J: TRBJ1-2
size: NA
CDR3: CASSEASANYGYTF
DNA: TGTGCCAGCAGTGAAGCCTCGGCTAACTATGGCTACACCTTC

D: TRBD1
V: TRBV6-5
J: TRBJ1-1
size: NA
CDR3: CASSPRTGTEAFF
DNA: TGTGCCAGCAGCCCCCGGACAGGAACTGAAGCTTTCTTT

D: NA
V: TRBV6-1
J: TRBJ1-5
size: NA
CDR3: CASRTRQSNQPQHF
DNA: TGTGCCAGCAGAACGAGACAGAGCAATCAGCCCCAGCATTTT

D: TRBD1
V: TRBV5-5
J: TRBJ1-2
size: NA
CDR3: CASSLGPDRDYGYTF
DNA: TGTGCCAGCAGCTTGGGCCCGGACAGGGACTATGGCTACACCTTC

D: TRBD2
V: TRBV9
J: TRBJ2-1
size: NA
CDR3: CASSPTRGSSYNEQFF
DNA: TGTGCCAGCAGCCCGACCCGCGGGAGCTCCTACAATGAGCAGTTCTTC

D: TRBD1
V: TRBV19
J: TRBJ1-6
size: NA
CDR3: CASTQGQVGFSPLHF
DNA: TGTGCCAGCACCCAGGGACAGGTGGGGTTTTCACCCCTCCACTTT

D: TRBD1
V: TRBV5-8
J: TRBJ1-1
size: NA
CDR3: CASSSTGEVMNTEAFF
DNA: TGTGCCAGCAGCTCTACAGGGGAGGTCATGAACACTGAAGCTTTCTTT

D: TRBD1
V: TRBV30
J: TRBJ2-7
size: NA
CDR3: CAWGQGYEQYF
DNA: TGTGCCTGGGGACAGGGGTACGAGCAGTACTTC

D: NA
V: TRBV5-6
J: TRBJ2-3
size: once
CDR3: CASSLVGAILPEGTDTQYF
DNA: TGTGCCAGCAGCTTGGTGGGGGCAATTCTTCCGGAGGGCACAGATACGCAGTATTTT

D: NA
V: TRBV7-3
J: TRBJ2-7
size: NA
CDR3: CASSPHSLTGTYEQYF
DNA: TGTGCCAGCAGCCCACACTCCCTAACAGGGACCTACGAGCAGTACTTC

D: NA
V: TRBV15
J: TRBJ1-1
size: NA
CDR3: CATSRDNRANTEAFF
DNA: TGTGCCACCAGCAGGGACAACAGGGCGAACACTGAAGCTTTCTTT

D: NA
V: TRBV6-4
J: TRBJ2-2
size: NA
CDR3: CASSPQETNTGELFF
DNA: TGTGCCAGCAGTCCACAGGAAACGAACACCGGGGAGCTGTTTTTT

D: NA
V: TRBV25-1
J: TRBJ1-5
size: NA
CDR3: CASSDRQGNQPQHF
DNA: TGTGCCAGCAGTGATCGGCAGGGGAATCAGCCCCAGCATTTT

D: TRBD2
V: TRBV29-1
J: TRBJ2-5
size: NA
CDR3: CSVVTSGGETQYF
DNA: TGCAGCGTAGTTACTAGCGGCGGAGAGACCCAGTACTTC

D: NA
V: TRBV4-2
J: TRBJ2-2
size: NA
CDR3: CASSQDFGASWAGELFF
DNA: TGTGCCAGCAGCCAAGATTTTGGGGCCTCCTGGGCCGGGGAGCTGTTTTTT

D: NA
V: TRBV5-4
J: TRBJ2-7
size: NA
CDR3: CASSLPGQGEQYF
DNA: TGTGCCAGCAGCTTGCCGGGCCAGGGCGAGCAGTACTTC